This section outlines one T cell receptor beta chain sequence together with its context. This receptor's antigen is unknown. No much larger clone exists at a distance of one base, and base qualities are not known. Library preparation was by RACE. The sequencer was a NextSeq 500. During library preparation, unique molecular identifiers were attached to individual cDNA molecules so that TCRs could be counted in a quantitative, reproducible way. From each blood RNA sample, both TCR alpha and TCR beta chains were sequenced. The authors' analysis ran thus. Samples had a median of roughly 87,000 TCRs, with a range from roughly 20,000 to 700,000. The Decombinator software suite was used to annotate the V, J and CDR3 of the TCR reads. To make PS versus PT1 abundance plots, every sample was subsampled to the same number of TCRs (28,000). Expanded TCRs were defined as absent before sensitization and observed at least eight times at the 2-week time point. Through fastp at Q25 and MiXCR, TCRdb rebuilt clones from the public reads, retaining in-frame beta chains. Rows are unified per CDR3 protein, each entry keeping the most common DNA and genes. Here the V and J calls rest on TCRdb's processing, not on the authors' analysis. Within this sample are 350,000 to 400,000 distinct CDR3 sequences, with approximately 5.1% of them counted one time only. The leading ten clones occupy 2.5% to 3% of the sample.

The time point label, as the study defines it: pre-sensitization, week 0. The treatment or condition label on this specimen signifies: therapeutic diphenylcyclopropenone sensitization with weekly scalp DPC. At every patch-test visit, the blood draw took place before the patch test was put on. Patients were eligible if aged 18 to 70, diagnosed with alopecia and judged suitable for DPC therapy, and pregnant patients were excluded. Total RNA was isolated from unfractionated whole blood collected in Tempus Blood RNA tubes. The source of the sample is a study of human T cells and chemical hapten exposure (dated by TCRdb to the early 2020s). In terms of the full investigation: For sensitization, 2% DPC in acetone was applied to a roughly 2 cm by roughly 2 cm area of upper inner arm skin. Around 30 alopecia patients provided blood for TCR sequencing at one to four time points (pre-sensitization, 2, 6 and 24 weeks). Alopecia areata with under or over 50% scalp involvement, alopecia totalis and alopecia universalis were represented in the patient cohort, which was mostly female. Blood samples were taken from patients before sensitization (week 0) and then at 2, 6 and about 24 weeks after DPC sensitization. The libraries were sequenced as a pool, and the TCR yield per sample differed mostly because of small variations in library volumes within the pool. Patch tests used Finn chambers with 0.01% DPC on the upper back, scored after 6 days by International Contact Dermatitis Research Group standards. Throughout the roughly 25-week study period, patients were also given weekly therapeutic DPC doses on the scalp. The study tracked peripheral blood TCR repertoire changes in vivo during primary and secondary sensitization to the hapten diphenylcyclopropenone (DPC) in alopecia patients.

Beyond this particular receptor, the publication reports: All patients had alopecia, a presumed autoimmune disease, so their immune response might differ from that of healthy individuals. DPC sensitization did not change how many TCRs were above 1 in 1000 frequency, and no evidence was found of alterations in global repertoire structure. Compared with pre-sensitization or healthy control sets, expanded TCRs formed significantly more large CDR3 similarity clusters, which is consistent with antigen-driven responses. Repeated subsampling changed both the strength of the expansion versus patch-test correlation and the threshold at which the correlation became significant. A positive correlation was found between the number of PT1 expanded TCRs and patch test score, with significance reached at thresholds 8, 16 and 32 but not 4.

The TCR comes from a woman between 50 and 59 years old with alopecia areata. Some clones in this sample may be carry-over from other donors' samples. Material: whole blood, obtained in connection with sensitization to the hapten diphenylcyclopropenone (DPC).

The DNA reads TGTGCCAGCTGGGGGACTAGCGGGAGAGAGCCTGGAAATGAGCAGTTCTTC. Translation gives CASWGTSGREPGNEQFF. The chain is made from TRBV5-4 and TRBJ2-1, with TRBD2 matching 14 junction bases. The junction shows trimming of 7 bases on V and 7 bases on J, and the gene matches do not reach 13 bases of it. Reading from cysteine to phenylalanine, the CDR3 counts 17 amino acids. The only DNA kept is the CDR3, 51 bases in frame from the first base. The germline V gene (reference sequence) yields SGHNT for CDR1 and YYREEE for CDR2.